The next 20 T cell receptor beta chains were all read from a single sample in a study of shared clonotypes between healthy human individuals. Sequencing used immunoSEQ multiplex PCR; TCRdb keeps in-frame clones, though not all of them. The sample shows about a million clones, about 80% of them seen only once. Sequences were obtained from memory CD4+ T cells from PBMCs. This sample's subset: CD45RA-negative fraction. The receptors were sampled from a man younger than 30 in good health. Some clones in this sample may be carry-over from other donors' samples.

This clone was observed a few times. The V gene is TRBV28, the J gene TRBJ2-7; 12 bases are a match to TRBD2. The CDR3 has 17 residues. The J segment lost 2 bases and the V segment lost 5 bases, leaving 10 bases of the junction unmatched. Germline CDR1 reads MDHEN; CDR2 reads SYDVKM. The CDR3 DNA follows: TGTGCCAGCAGTCCCGATCTCAGGACTAGCGGGGCCTACGAGCAGTACTTC. Protein product: CASSPDLRTSGAYEQYF.

In regard to this clone: Distinct nucleotide sequences in the sample also encode this CDR3. The CDR3 here is CASSLQGTTTGELFF. CDR3 in DNA: TGTGCCAGCAGTTTACAGGGGACTACGACCGGGGAGCTGTTTTTT. V usage is TRBV27 and J usage is TRBJ2-2; maybe TRBD2 (7 bases). Trimming pared 2 bases from V and 5 bases from J, leaving 12 bases between. There are 15 residues in the CDR3. Germline V gene lookup returns CDR1 MNHEY and CDR2 SMNVEV (reference sequence).

The CDR3 sequence is CASSRTGVPGEQYF. The CDR3 coding sequence is TGTGCCAGCTCACGGACAGGGGTCCCAGGCGAGCAGTACTTC. The V gene is TRBV18, the J gene TRBJ2-7, with 9 nucleotides matching TRBD1. The V and J ends lost 4 bases and 6 bases, in that order; junction bases with no gene match: 7. The germline gives CDR1 KGHSH, CDR2 LQKENI. CDR3 length: 14 amino acids. Looking up the rest from reference TRBV18 and TRBJ2-7 gives the full variable domain: NAGVMQNPRHLVRRRGQEARLRCSPMKGHSHVYWYRQLPEEGLKFMVYLQKENIIDESGMPKERFSAEFPKEGPSILRIQQVVRGDSAAYFCASSRTGVPGEQYFGPGTRLTVT.

The V and J genes are TRBV11-2 and TRBJ2-3; D remains ambiguous. This CDR3 has 13 amino acids. V shed 5 bases and J shed 0 bases, with 6 bases lying between them. From germline, CDR1 is SGHAT and CDR2 FQNNGV. CDR3 in amino acids: CASSPWSTDTQYF. The CDR3 coding sequence is TGTGCCAGCAGCCCGTGGAGCACAGATACGCAGTATTTT.

This clone was counted only a few times. The genes are TRBV29-1 and TRBJ1-5; 7 bases are shared with TRBD1. Per the germline V gene, CDR1 is SQVTM and CDR2 is ANQGSEA. V gave up 5 bases and J gave up 6 bases; unmatched junction bases: 4. CDR3 size: 12 residues. The CDR3 region has the DNA TGCAGCGTTACAGGGGAGGGTCAGCCCCAGCATTTT. Protein product: CSVTGEGQPQHF.

The gene calls are TRBV7-2 and TRBJ2-1, with D perhaps TRBD1 (5 bases). The CDR3 contains 15 residues. Germline V CDR1 and CDR2: SGHTA, FQGNSA. Trimming shortened V by 6 bases and J by 0 bases, and 12 bases separated the two germline ends. CDR3 residues: CASSPLDSSYNEQFF. The CDR3 DNA follows: TGTGCCAGCAGTCCCCTAGACAGCTCCTACAATGAGCAGTTCTTC.

The chain recombines TRBV25-1 with TRBJ2-7; 7 positions match TRBD1. Trimming took 5 bases from V and 1 from J; bases not matched to a gene: 5. Germline V gene sequence: CDR1 MGHDK, CDR2 SYGVNS. The CDR3 is 14 amino acids. The CDR3 loop reads CASSRRGNSYEQYF. The DNA of the CDR3 is TGTGCCAGCAGTCGCAGGGGGAATTCCTACGAGCAGTACTTC.

This chain uses TRBV14 with TRBJ2-1; D is unclear. Trimming took off 4 bases at V and 6 bases at J, with 13 bases between the two ends. Germline CDR1 SGHDN, CDR2 FVKESK. The CDR3 length is 14 residues. CDR3 region: CASSPRWVLNEQFF. In nucleotides, the CDR3 is TGTGCCAGCAGCCCCCGTTGGGTTCTCAATGAGCAGTTCTTC.

The chain employs TRBV5-6 and TRBJ1-2; no clear D gene. Per the germline V gene, CDR1 is SGHDT and CDR2 is YYEEEE. There are 13 residues in the CDR3. The V and J ends lost 4 bases and 8 bases respectively, with 15 bases between them. CDR3: CASSPARFRGYTF. Written as DNA, the CDR3 is TGTGCCAGCAGCCCTGCACGGTTTCGAGGCTACACCTTC.

Concerning this clone: This same CDR3 is encoded by further DNA sequences in the sample. The chain couples TRBV18 to TRBJ1-1; no definite D call. The CDR3 contains 13 residues. Germline assignment: CDR1 KGHSH and CDR2 LQKENI. V was shortened by 1 base and J by 5 bases, with 8 bases between the two germline ends. Written as DNA, the CDR3 is TGTGCCAGCTCACCACAGGGTTATACTGAAGCTTTCTTT. Translated, it gives CASSPQGYTEAFF. Combining the CDR3 with reference TRBV18 and TRBJ1-1 gives the whole variable domain NAGVMQNPRHLVRRRGQEARLRCSPMKGHSHVYWYRQLPEEGLKFMVYLQKENIIDESGMPKERFSAEFPKEGPSILRIQQVVRGDSAAYFCASSPQGYTEAFFGQGTRLTVV.

The chain uses TRBV18 and TRBJ2-7; D is possibly TRBD1 (6 bases). In germline, CDR1 is KGHSH, CDR2 LQKENI. The CDR3 length is 13 residues. Trimming shortened V by 6 bases and J by 3 bases, and 12 bases separated the two germline ends. Here the CDR3 reads CASSQGQIYEQYF. CDR3 coding DNA: TGTGCCAGCTCCCAAGGACAGATCTACGAGCAGTACTTC.

CDR3 sequence: CASSEGTTGLAGRPRPQETQYF. The CDR3 DNA sequence: TGTGCCAGCAGTGAAGGTACGACGGGACTAGCGGGACGACCCCGACCACAAGAGACCCAGTACTTC. The gene calls are TRBV6-1 and TRBJ2-5; TRBD2 agrees at 13 bases. With 1 base clipped from V and 2 bases from J, the junction kept 19 bases outside the gene matches. The germline gives CDR1 MNHNS, CDR2 SASEGT. The CDR3 runs to 22 residues.

The J gene is TRBJ2-7, the V gene TRBV18; 9 nucleotides match TRBD2. The CDR3 is 15 residues long. Germline loops: CDR1 KGHSH, CDR2 LQKENI. The V gene end was trimmed by 0 bases and the J gene end by 6 bases; junction bases not matched to a gene: 6. Here the CDR3 reads CASSPPGGRASEQYF. The CDR3 nucleotides read TGTGCCAGCTCACCACCCGGCGGGAGGGCCTCCGAGCAGTACTTC.

This clone was counted a single time. The chain couples TRBV5-1 to TRBJ2-2; the D call may be TRBD1 or TRBD2 (5 bases each). The CDR3 is 16 residues long. V lost 0 bases to trimming and J lost 5 bases, with 14 bases between them. The V gene's germline CDR1 is SGHRS and CDR2 YFSETQ. CDR3 in amino acids: CASSLGQGGRTGELFF. The CDR3 coding sequence is TGCGCCAGCAGCTTGGGGCAGGGCGGGCGGACCGGGGAGCTGTTTTTT.

For this clone: A much larger clone differs by one base, so this may be a read error. This sample includes further DNA sequences coding for the same CDR3. The CDR3 bases are TGTGCCAGCAGCCTGGGAGGGGATCAGCCCCAGCATTTT. Protein sequence: CASSLGGDQPQHF. The V call is TRBV11-2, the J call TRBJ1-5; possible D gene TRBD1, 5 bases. This CDR3 contains 13 residues. Germline CDR1 and CDR2: SGHAT and FQNNGV. V dropped 5 bases and J dropped 5 bases, with 10 bases sitting between them.

As to this clone: The sample has other DNA sequences that encode this CDR3 too. The genes are TRBV5-1 and TRBJ2-3; D may match TRBD1 or TRBD2 (5 bases each). Germline CDR1 reads SGHRS; CDR2 reads YFSETQ. The V end was cut by 0 bases, the J end by 5 bases, with 13 bases between. The CDR3 runs to 15 residues. CDR3 sequence: CASSLGQGPGDTQYF. The CDR3, as DNA: TGCGCCAGCAGCTTGGGTCAGGGACCGGGAGATACGCAGTATTTT.

V and J are TRBV28 and TRBJ2-1; a weak D match, TRBD2 (6 bases). The germline gives CDR1 MDHEN, CDR2 SYDVKM. The CDR3 is 12 residues long. The V end was cut by 6 bases, the J end by 11 bases, with 14 bases between. The CDR3 region is CASSLTREKQFF. CDR3 coding DNA: TGTGCCAGCAGCCTCACCCGGGAGAAGCAGTTCTTC. Variable domain in full (rest from reference TRBV28 and TRBJ2-1): DVKVTQSSRYLVKRTGEKVFLECVQDMDHENMFWYRQDPGLGLRLIYFSYDVKMKEKGDIPEGYSVSREKKERFSLILESASTNQTSMYLCASSLTREKQFFGPGTRLTVL.

The rearrangement uses TRBV28 and TRBJ1-2; 7 bases are a match to TRBD1. The CDR3 runs to 15 residues. J gave up 6 bases and V 6 bases, and 13 bases lay outside the gene matches. CDR1 is MDHEN, CDR2 SYDVKM, per germline. CDR3 sequence (DNA): TGTGCCAGCAGCCTGAGGGGGAGACAGGGTGATGGCTACACCTTC. It is translated as CASSLRGRQGDGYTF.

The CDR3 DNA reads as TGTGCTAGTGGTTTGGGACAGGGTGGATCCTACAATGAGCAGTTCTTC. This gives the protein CASGLGQGGSYNEQFF. The chain combines TRBV12-5 with TRBJ2-1; 7 positions agree with TRBD1. This CDR3 is built from 16 residues. Germline V CDR1 and CDR2: LGHNT, FRNRAP. V trimming: 1 base; J trimming: 1 base; junction bases outside the gene matches: 4.

The chain has TRBV4-1 and TRBJ1-5; 7 bases are a match to TRBD1. The V segment lost 1 base and the J segment 7 bases; nucleotides outside the gene matches: 7. This CDR3 is built from 15 residues. Germline V gene lookup returns CDR1 MGHRA and CDR2 YSYEKL. The CDR3 sequence is CASSQVEGAKQPQHF. For the CDR3, the DNA is TGCGCCAGCAGCCAAGTCGAGGGGGCAAAACAGCCCCAGCATTTT.